The clone carrying this TCR beta chain has ten or more counts. Its antigen is not identified. The sample comes from a study of T cell repertoires in cytomegalovirus infection. Study-wide results and limits: Predominance within the ex vivo response was attributable to HLA-C-restricted CMV-specific TCR beta clonotypes.

TCRdb ran MiXCR on the reads and lists one entry per CDR3 protein. The table shows fewer than 250,000 distinct CDR3 sequences, with 9% to 15% occurring only once. The CDR3 covers 16 residues. CDR1 and CDR2 (germline): MNHEY, SVGEGT. V was cut by 1 base and J by 2 bases, with 15 bases left in between. Sequenced: PBMCs. The clonotype comes from a human donor in good health (CMV status not recorded). Some clones in this sample may be carry-over from other donors' samples. The gene calls are TRBV6-2 or TRBV6-3 and TRBJ2-7; the D is unclear. The CDR3 loop is CASSYLPGFQAYEQYF. The CDR3 DNA is TGTGCCAGCAGTTACTTGCCGGGCTTCCAAGCCTACGAGCAGTACTTC.